The clone carrying this TCR beta chain was counted only a few times. Its antigen is not identified. The data are from a study of T cell repertoires in cytomegalovirus infection. About the research overall: In public TCR beta signatures, there were indications of both CMV infection and matching HLA type. Regarding the study as a whole: Dominating the ex vivo response were TCR beta clonotypes that were CMV-specific and HLA-C-restricted. CMV carriers with the relevant HLA were identified by cumulative public TCR beta family frequency.

TCRdb fed the reads into MiXCR, producing one record per CDR3 protein. The table shows some 400,000 distinct CDR3 sequences, with 18% occurring only once. Germline-derived CDR1 and CDR2 are SQVTM and ANQGSEA. V lost 5 bases, J lost 5 bases, and 2 bases stayed unmatched. The CDR3 runs to 13 residues. This chain joins TRBV29-1 and TRBJ1-4; TRBD1 agrees at 10 bases. This TCR derives from a human donor in good health (CMV status not recorded). Some clones in this sample may be carry-over from other donors' samples. Material: PBMCs. The CDR3 here is CSVLTGGNEKLFF. In nucleotides, the CDR3 is TGCAGCGTTTTGACAGGGGGCAATGAAAAACTGTTTTTT.